This T cell receptor beta chain is drawn from a study of T cells after posttransplantation cyclophosphamide. A note on this clone: Its antigen is currently unknown.

The germline CDR1 and CDR2 sequences are LGHNA and YSLEER. Trimming removed 3 bases from V and 0 bases from J; junction bases left unmatched: 10. The CDR3 spans 20 residues. The data were produced by immunoSEQ multiplex PCR, yet TCRdb's version contains in-frame clones alone and is incomplete. The sample has roughly 15,000 clones, over 75% seen once. Control samples came 1 year after myeloablative marrow transplants with methotrexate plus calcineurin inhibitor. Study results and limitations: TRB overlap between skin or GI tissue T cells and blood was limited.

Sample: PBMCs, taken after an allogeneic stem cell transplant with a calcineurin inhibitor and methotrexate. The sequence came from a male patient aged 50 to 59 who received an allogeneic stem cell transplant from an unrelated donor, was CMV-positive, and had chronic GVHD only. The graft donor may have given rise to some T cells. The J gene is TRBJ2-6, the V gene TRBV4-3, with TRBD2 identical over 11 bases. The CDR3 loop reads CASSQSFSGTSGSGANVLTF. CDR3 nucleotide sequence: TGCGCCAGCAGCCAGAGCTTTAGTGGGACTAGCGGCTCTGGGGCCAACGTCCTGACTTTC.